This T cell receptor (beta chain) was obtained from a study of blood T cell repertoires in COVID-19. Study details: Samples came from the United States, Italy and Spain, spanning acute and convalescent COVID-19. T cells, B-cell-depleted T cells, or PBMCs provided the cDNA or gDNA that served as material.

CDR3 length: 15 residues. In germline, CDR1 is KGHDR, CDR2 SFDVKD. The V segment lost 4 bases and the J segment 4 bases; nucleotides outside the gene matches: 5. In the source study's methods: Amplifying reference gene primers gave estimates of nucleated cell counts. The data were produced by immunoSEQ multiplex PCR, yet TCRdb's version contains in-frame clones alone and is incomplete. D and trimming come from the DNA, and the V and J calls and clone size come from that table. Here the sample spans about 210,000 clones, under 90% being singletons. Sequencing input: peripheral blood. The receptor's source is a woman in her thirties or forties with active or convalescent COVID-19. The chain combines TRBV24-1 with TRBJ2-3, with TRBD2 matching 9 bases. Here the CDR3 reads CATSEASGTPDTQYF. The CDR3 nucleotides are TGTGCCACCAGTGAGGCTAGCGGGACCCCAGATACGCAGTATTTT.